Sequencing of this TCR beta chain was carried out in a study of cytotoxic CD8 clonotypes in ibrutinib-treated CLL. Study details: Of the patients, about a dozen were relapsed/refractory, under 16 treatment-naive and 17 to 18 IGHV unmutated. Study outcomes and limitations: There were few public clonotypes, and on treatment they contracted or stayed stable. Relative to age-matched healthy donors, clonality at baseline was higher, and it tracked circulating CD8+ T-cell counts. Sampling times (in sustained-remission versus progressing patients) were not the same.

The CDR3 covers 14 residues. Germline values: CDR1 KGHSH, CDR2 LQKENI. Trimming shortened V by 3 bases and J by 10 bases, and 15 bases separated the two germline ends. TCRdb's copy holds only in-frame clones and misses some; the assay was immunoSEQ multiplex PCR. The table lists 300,000 to 400,000 clones, 67% of them singletons. Concerning this clone: The antigen is undetermined.

The receptor comes from a human donor with chronic lymphocytic leukemia. The rearrangement links TRBV18 to TRBJ1-4, with a tentative D call TRBD1 (5 bases). The sample in question was PBMCs, obtained after 36 months of ibrutinib treatment. The CDR3 here is CASSPSRAEGKLFF. DNA of the CDR3: TGTGCCAGCTCACCGTCCAGGGCAGAAGGAAAACTGTTTTTT.